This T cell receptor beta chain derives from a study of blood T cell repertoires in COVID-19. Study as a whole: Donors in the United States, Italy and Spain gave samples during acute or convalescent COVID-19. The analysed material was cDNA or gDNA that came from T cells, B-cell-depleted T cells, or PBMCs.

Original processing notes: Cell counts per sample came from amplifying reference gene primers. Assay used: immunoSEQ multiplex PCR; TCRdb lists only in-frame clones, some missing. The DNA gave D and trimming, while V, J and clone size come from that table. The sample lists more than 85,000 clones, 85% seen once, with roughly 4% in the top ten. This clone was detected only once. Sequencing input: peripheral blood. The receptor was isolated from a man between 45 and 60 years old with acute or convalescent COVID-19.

The CDR3 reads CASSVEDYSGNTIYF. CDR3 DNA: TGTGCCAGCAGCGTTGAGGATTACTCTGGAAACACCATATATTTT. The chain recombines TRBV9 with TRBJ1-3; D is ambiguous. From germline, CDR1 is SGDLS and CDR2 YYNGEE. Trimming removed 2 bases at V and 0 bases at J, with 9 bases between. CDR3 length equals 15 residues.